The 10 T cell receptor beta chains reported below all come from one sample, sequenced in a study of blood T cell repertoires in COVID-19. TCRdb's table, derived via immunoSEQ multiplex PCR, lists solely in-frame clones and lacks some. The sample holds around 130,000 clones; around 85% are singletons and the top ten take about 3.8%. The sequenced material came from peripheral blood. The origin of the receptors is a man aged 60 to 69 with acute or convalescent COVID-19.

The V and J genes are TRBV4-3 and TRBJ1-3; the D gene is possibly TRBD1 (5 bases). The germline V and J ends were trimmed by 0 bases and 0 bases, with 9 bases remaining between them. The germline CDR1 and CDR2 sequences are LGHNA and YSLEER. The CDR3 loop spans 16 amino acids. The CDR3 loop reads CASSQDWTNSGNTIYF. CDR3 nucleotides: TGCGCCAGCAGCCAAGACTGGACAAACTCTGGAAACACCATATATTTT.

The V and J genes are TRBV6-5 and TRBJ2-1; no firm D call. V was trimmed by 7 bases and J by 5 bases, leaving 18 bases between them. This CDR3 region has 15 residues. Germline V gene lookup returns CDR1 MNHEY and CDR2 SVGAGI. The DNA for the CDR3 is TGTGCCAGCATCCCCCGAGGAGAATCTCACAATGAGCAGTTCTTC. It specifies CASIPRGESHNEQFF.

The chain recombines TRBV10-1 with TRBJ2-3, with a possible D match to TRBD1 (5 bases). Germline loops: CDR1 WNHNN, CDR2 SYGVQD (reference sequence). V shed 0 bases and J shed 3 bases, with 16 bases lying between them. CDR3 size: 17 residues. CDR3 DNA: TGCGCCAGCAGTGAGTCCTTCCAGGGCCGTGGGACAGATACGCAGTATTTT. Amino acids: CASSESFQGRGTDTQYF.

The CDR3 protein is CASREEGWSGELFF. Written as DNA, the CDR3 is TGCGCCAGCAGGGAGGAGGGATGGTCCGGGGAGCTGTTTTTT. This chain joins TRBV5-1 and TRBJ2-2, with TRBD2 as a possible D gene (6 bases). V lost 5 bases, J lost 6 bases, and 14 bases lay in between. The CDR3 sequence is 14 residues long. Per the germline V gene, CDR1 is SGHRS and CDR2 is YFSETQ.

In DNA, the CDR3 is TGCGCCAGCAGCATTGGACTGGCTGAAAAACTGTTTTTT. Protein: CASSIGLAEKLFF. V usage is TRBV5-1 and J usage is TRBJ1-4; D remains ambiguous. The V end was cut by 4 bases, the J end by 7 bases, with 11 bases between. This CDR3 has 13 amino acids. Germline CDR1 is SGHRS and CDR2 is YFSETQ.

The chain joins TRBV9 to TRBJ1-1; 7 nucleotides agree with TRBD1. This CDR3 is 16 amino acids long. Germline trimming cut 0 bases from V and 1 base from J; bases unmatched to any gene: 6. The germline V gene encodes CDR1 SGDLS and CDR2 YYNGEE. The chain's CDR3 is CASSVELGQQNTEAFF. The CDR3 DNA follows: TGTGCCAGCAGCGTAGAGCTGGGACAGCAGAACACTGAAGCTTTCTTT.

This chain joins TRBV4-2 and TRBJ2-7; 9 bases agree with TRBD1. The CDR3 covers 16 residues. Germline CDR1 is LGHNA and CDR2 is YNFKEQ. V shed 3 bases, J shed 1 base, and the junction held 7 bases outside the gene matches. This chain's CDR3 is CASSQSAGQGSYEQYF. The DNA of the CDR3 is TGTGCCAGCAGCCAGTCCGCGGGACAGGGATCCTACGAGCAGTACTTC.

The chain employs TRBV18 and TRBJ2-7; D might be TRBD1 (6 bases). V lost 3 bases and J lost 3, with 15 bases in between. Germline CDR1 reads KGHSH; CDR2 reads LQKENI. CDR3 length: 15 amino acids. The CDR3 nucleotides read TGTGCCAGCTCACCTAAGACTACAGGGATCTACGAGCAGTACTTC. Translating gives CASSPKTTGIYEQYF.

The V call is TRBV19, the J call TRBJ1-1; tentatively, D is TRBD1 (5 bases). V shed 5 bases and J shed 0 bases, with 13 bases lying between them. Germline CDR1 is LNHDA and CDR2 is SQIVND (reference sequence). The CDR3 contains 15 residues. The CDR3 spells CASSPRQQLNTEAFF. CDR3 DNA: TGTGCCAGTAGTCCCCGACAGCAGCTGAACACTGAAGCTTTCTTT.

The rearrangement links TRBV19 to TRBJ1-5; no clear D gene. V shed 6 bases and J shed 0 bases, with 12 bases lying between them. This CDR3 has 15 amino acids. Germline CDR1 and CDR2: LNHDA and SQIVND (reference sequence). The CDR3 is CASSLRGLSNQPQHF. In DNA form, the CDR3 reads TGTGCCAGTAGCCTACGGGGTCTTAGCAATCAGCCCCAGCATTTT. The full variable domain, rest sourced from reference TRBV19 and TRBJ1-5, is DGGITQSPKYLFRKEGQNVTLSCEQNLNHDAMYWYRQDPGQGLRLIYYSQIVNDFQKGDIAEGYSVSREKKESFPLTVTSAQKNPTAFYLCASSLRGLSNQPQHFGDGTRLSIL.